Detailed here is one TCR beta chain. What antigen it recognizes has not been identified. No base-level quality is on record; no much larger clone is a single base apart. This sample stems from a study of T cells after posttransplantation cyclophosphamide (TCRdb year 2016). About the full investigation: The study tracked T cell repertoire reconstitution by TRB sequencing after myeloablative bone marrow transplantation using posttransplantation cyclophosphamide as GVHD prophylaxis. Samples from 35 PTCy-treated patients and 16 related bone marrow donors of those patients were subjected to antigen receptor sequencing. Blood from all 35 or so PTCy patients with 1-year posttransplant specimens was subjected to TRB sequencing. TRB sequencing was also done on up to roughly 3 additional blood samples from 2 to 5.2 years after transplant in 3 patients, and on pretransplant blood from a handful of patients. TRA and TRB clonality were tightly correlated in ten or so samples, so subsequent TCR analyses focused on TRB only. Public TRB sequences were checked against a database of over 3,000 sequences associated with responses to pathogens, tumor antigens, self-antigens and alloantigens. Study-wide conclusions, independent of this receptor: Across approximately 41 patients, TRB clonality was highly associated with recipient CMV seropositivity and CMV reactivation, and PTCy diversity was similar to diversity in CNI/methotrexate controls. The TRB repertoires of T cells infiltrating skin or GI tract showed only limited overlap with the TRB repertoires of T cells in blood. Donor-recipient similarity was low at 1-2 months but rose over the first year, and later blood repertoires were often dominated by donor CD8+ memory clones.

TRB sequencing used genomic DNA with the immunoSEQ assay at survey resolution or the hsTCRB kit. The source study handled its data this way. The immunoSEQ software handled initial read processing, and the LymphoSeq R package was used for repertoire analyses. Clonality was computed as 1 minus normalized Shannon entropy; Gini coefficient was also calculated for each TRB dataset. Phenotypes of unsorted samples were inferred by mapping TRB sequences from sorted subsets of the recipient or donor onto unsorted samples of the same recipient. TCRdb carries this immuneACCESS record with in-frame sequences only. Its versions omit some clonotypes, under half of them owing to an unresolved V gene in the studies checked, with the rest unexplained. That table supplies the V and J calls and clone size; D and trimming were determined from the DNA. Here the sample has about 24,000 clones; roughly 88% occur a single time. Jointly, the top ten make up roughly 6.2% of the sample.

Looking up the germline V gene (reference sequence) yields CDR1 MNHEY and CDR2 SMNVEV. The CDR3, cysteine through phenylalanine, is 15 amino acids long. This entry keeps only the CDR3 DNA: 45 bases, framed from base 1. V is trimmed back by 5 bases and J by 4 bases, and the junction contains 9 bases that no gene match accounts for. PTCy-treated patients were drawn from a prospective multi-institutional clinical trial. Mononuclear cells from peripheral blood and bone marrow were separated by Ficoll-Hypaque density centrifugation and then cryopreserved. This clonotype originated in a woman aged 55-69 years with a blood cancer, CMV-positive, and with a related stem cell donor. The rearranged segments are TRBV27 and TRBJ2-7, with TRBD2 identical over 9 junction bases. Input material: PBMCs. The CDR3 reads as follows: CASSSFVLAGYEQYF. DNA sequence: TGTGCCAGCAGTAGTTTTGTGCTAGCGGGATACGAGCAGTACTTC.